These T cell receptor beta chains were read from a single sample in a study of shared clonotypes between healthy human individuals. The table came from immunoSEQ multiplex PCR; TCRdb's copy has only in-frame clones and leaves some out. The sample consists of under 2,500,000 clones, approximately 94% of them appearing once. The sequencing input was naive CD4+ T cells sorted from blood. All receptors come from a man between 18 and 35 years old in good health. Both conserved end residues are part of each CDR3. The order of the fields is CDR3 length, V gene, CDR3 protein.

CDR3 length: 13
V gene: TRBV7-2
CDR3 protein: CASSLSFGETQYF

CDR3 length: 18
V gene: TRBV27
CDR3 protein: CASSFLPPAGNGKDTQYF

CDR3 length: 15
V gene: TRBV2
CDR3 protein: CASREGRSGANVLTF

CDR3 length: 16
V gene: TRBV25-1
CDR3 protein: CASSESGKKSSYEQYF

CDR3 length: 13
V gene: TRBV19
CDR3 protein: CASSTTFSYEQYF

CDR3 length: 15
V gene: TRBV12-5
CDR3 protein: CASGRGQGENNEQFF

CDR3 length: 14
V gene: TRBV4-3
CDR3 protein: CASSQDRASYEQYF

CDR3 length: 14
V gene: TRBV5-1
CDR3 protein: CASRGQVINTEAFF

CDR3 length: 15
V gene: TRBV7-9
CDR3 protein: CASSLARGANEKLFF

CDR3 length: 15
V gene: TRBV2
CDR3 protein: CASRKPGQYNQPQHF

CDR3 length: 18
V gene: TRBV19
CDR3 protein: CASSRRGAGGPSTDTQYF

CDR3 length: 13
V gene: TRBV10-3
CDR3 protein: CAISVGQVNGYTF

CDR3 length: 15
V gene: TRBV15
CDR3 protein: CATSQGEGWNSPLHF

CDR3 length: 14
V gene: TRBV27
CDR3 protein: CASSLRDRGQPQHF

CDR3 length: 16
V gene: TRBV5-6
CDR3 protein: CASSLLGLQGRETQYF

CDR3 length: 12
V gene: TRBV5-6
CDR3 protein: CASSLPPGELFF

CDR3 length: 14
V gene: TRBV6-5
CDR3 protein: CASSYEPGSQPQHF

CDR3 length: 14
V gene: TRBV5-6
CDR3 protein: CASSKGQIGETQYF

CDR3 length: 15
V gene: TRBV11-3
CDR3 protein: CASSPRTGATGELFF

CDR3 length: 15
V gene: TRBV6-5
CDR3 protein: CASSYSRGDTYEQYF

CDR3 length: 15
V gene: TRBV6-1
CDR3 protein: CASRGQGANTGELFF

CDR3 length: 15
V gene: TRBV19
CDR3 protein: CASSITGSSNQPQHF

CDR3 length: 12
V gene: TRBV6-5
CDR3 protein: CASSRRGTEAFF

CDR3 length: 14
V gene: TRBV5-1
CDR3 protein: CASSLPSVLNEQFF

CDR3 length: 13
V gene: TRBV4-1
CDR3 protein: CASSPGFPDTQYF

CDR3 length: 14
V gene: TRBV5-1
CDR3 protein: CASSADRGAVGYTF

CDR3 length: 15
V gene: TRBV6-4
CDR3 protein: CASRRTSGSTDTQYF

CDR3 length: 14
V gene: TRBV5-1
CDR3 protein: CASSLEGGLETQYF

CDR3 length: 17
V gene: TRBV11-2
CDR3 protein: CASSLGSGLSSYNEQFF

CDR3 length: 13
V gene: TRBV30
CDR3 protein: CAWSAGSTDTQYF

CDR3 length: 15
V gene: TRBV10-1
CDR3 protein: CASTSGSTGTDTQYF